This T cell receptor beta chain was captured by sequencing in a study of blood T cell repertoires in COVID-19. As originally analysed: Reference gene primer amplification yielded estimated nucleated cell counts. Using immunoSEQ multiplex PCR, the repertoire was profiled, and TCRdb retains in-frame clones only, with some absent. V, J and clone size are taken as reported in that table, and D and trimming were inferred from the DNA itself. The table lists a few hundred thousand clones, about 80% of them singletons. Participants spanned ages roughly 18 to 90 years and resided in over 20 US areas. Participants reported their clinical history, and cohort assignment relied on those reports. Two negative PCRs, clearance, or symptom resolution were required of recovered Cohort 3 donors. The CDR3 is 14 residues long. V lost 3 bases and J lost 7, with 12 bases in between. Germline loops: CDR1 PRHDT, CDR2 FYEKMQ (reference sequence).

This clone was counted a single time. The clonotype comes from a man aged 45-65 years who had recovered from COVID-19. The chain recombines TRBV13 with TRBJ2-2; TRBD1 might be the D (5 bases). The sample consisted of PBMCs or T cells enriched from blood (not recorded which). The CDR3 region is CASSFKGSRGELFF. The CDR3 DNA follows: TGTGCCAGCAGCTTTAAGGGGTCGCGCGGGGAGCTGTTTTTT.